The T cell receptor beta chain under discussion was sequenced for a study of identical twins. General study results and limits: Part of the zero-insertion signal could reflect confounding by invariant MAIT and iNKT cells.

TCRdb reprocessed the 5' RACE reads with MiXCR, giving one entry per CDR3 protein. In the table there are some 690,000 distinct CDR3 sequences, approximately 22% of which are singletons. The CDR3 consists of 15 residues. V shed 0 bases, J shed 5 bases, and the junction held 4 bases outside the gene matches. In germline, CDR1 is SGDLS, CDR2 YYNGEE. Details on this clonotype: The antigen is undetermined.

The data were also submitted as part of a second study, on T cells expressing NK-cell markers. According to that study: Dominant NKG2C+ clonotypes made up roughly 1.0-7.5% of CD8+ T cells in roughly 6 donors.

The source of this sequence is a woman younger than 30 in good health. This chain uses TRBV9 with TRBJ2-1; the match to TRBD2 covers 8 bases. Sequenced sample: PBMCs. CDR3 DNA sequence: TGTGCCAGCAGCGTAGGAGCGGGGGAAGACAATGAGCAGTTCTTC. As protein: CASSVGAGEDNEQFF.